This TCR beta chain appears in the sequencing data of a study of cytomegalovirus exposure and HLA in healthy donors (dated by TCRdb to 2016 to 2017). Broadly, across the study: An earlier analysis of under 600 of the donors reported approximately 290 Gb of sequence data and some 120 million unique TCR beta sequences from roughly 180 million T cells. Of the roughly 410 genotyped donors, 70% to 90% were placed in the genetic ancestry cluster associated with self-reported Caucasian donors. To predict cytomegalovirus infection status, the study combined high-throughput TCR immunosequencing, statistical association of individual TCRs with disease status, and machine learning. Along with the approximately 700-subject first cohort, a separate validation cohort of more than 90 different subjects was used. A later analysis re-examined previously published TCR beta repertoires from 610 or so donors and added high-resolution HLA genotyping to investigate patterns of TCR occurrence. The number of donors typed differed by locus, with 629-630 for A, B, C, DRB1 and DQB1, 522 for DQA1, about 610 for DPA1, and over 400 for DPB1. Using immunosequencing, the study profiled T cell repertoires from fewer than 850 subjects and related those repertoires to cytomegalovirus serostatus. Across approximately 420 genotyped donors of the cohort, an average of 235,054 unique TCR beta nucleotide sequences per donor were sequenced, and approximately 17% of those sequences were non-productive. Class I and class II HLA loci were covered by the typing at four-digit resolution. An earlier analysis of several hundred of the donors applied high-throughput TCR beta sequencing to assess whether each TCR beta V gene segment acted as functional or pseudogenic. All discovery cohort repertoires had been generated using a single sequencing platform. The study aimed to test whether cataloging public T cell receptors could reveal signatures of past pathogen exposure. An early release that covered 640 HLA-typed donors contained about 300 gigabases of sequencing data and 70 million to 100 million unique TCR sequences. Rather than drawing on any new phenotypic data, the later analysis identified candidate immune exposures from TCR beta sequences and the way those sequences occurred across donors. Donor age, sex, ethnicity and CMV serostatus were compiled together with the repertoire data. Four to six DR-DQ haplotypes were handled as single units for association and clustering, since linkage in the cohort was strong. Genome-wide SNP genotypes for about 60% of the roughly 700 donors were used in a later genetic analysis, which treated that subset as a discovery cohort. Results the study describes overall, beyond this receptor: For the cohort, immune exposure information was limited to CMV serostatus. While some public TCRs were present in many individuals, most TCR sequences turned up only very rarely across donors. A later genetic analysis associated a missense DCLRE1C variant with V-gene and J-gene trimming of TCR beta chains, and an independent cohort replicated the association. Because some donors lacked HLA typing at each locus, the association tests relied only on the typed subset. In a later analysis, the rate of TCR association differed among HLA loci, with DRB1 alleles having the most associated TCRs and HLA-C alleles having the fewest. In vitro tests confirmed that three of the cytomegalovirus-associated TCR beta chains recognize cytomegalovirus antigens. According to a later analysis, parvovirus B19, influenza, CMV and Epstein-Barr virus appeared linked to several top co-occurrence clusters. The study gave a list of more than 150 TCR beta chains associated with cytomegalovirus. Linkage disequilibrium might explain the correlated functional status among segregating V segments, but an unknown experimental factor could not be ruled out. This cohort had only TCR beta chains sequenced, and the lack of alpha or paired-chain data limited which features could be detected. A further reported finding was that TCR beta sequences accurately predicted the HLA-A and HLA-B alleles for most subjects in the first cohort. The sequencing pipeline was judged likely to have produced a cluster of highly shared sequence variants as a technical artifact. It was suggested by the authors that the approach could potentially be generalized to other disease states and immunological phenotypes. In a later analysis, most CMV-associated TCR beta chains were found to appear HLA-restricted, with HLA associations seemingly driven largely by CMV exposure. In both the original and validation cohorts, the classifier was reported to diagnose cytomegalovirus status with high specificity and sensitivity. According to a later genetic analysis, donors in an Asian-associated ancestry cluster had fewer N-insertions in productive TCRs than the approximately 630-donor mean. Because counts were too low, roughly 16 rarely observed V segments, including chromosome 9 orphons, were excluded from the earlier analysis of some 590 of the donors. In an earlier analysis of some 540 of the donors, most TCR beta V segments appeared in productive rearrangements about 87% or about 30% of the time, broadly matching IMGT annotations. In a later analysis, HLA-associated TCR beta chains showed more clonal expansion and lower generation probabilities than non-associated chains that were equally common. Strong co-occurrence of HLA alleles, especially DR and DQ, made assigning TCR associations to individual alleles difficult. Presence/absence analyses assumed roughly uniform sequencing depth across donors, an assumption that may not hold. In a later analysis, around 17,000 TCR beta sequences were associated with specific HLA alleles at a false discovery rate of 0.05. Some IMGT-functional V segments, including TRBV6-2 and TRBV6-3, could not be distinguished by the 87-base-pair reads and were therefore excluded.

In total, fewer than 750 healthy bone marrow donors made up the cohort. Cohort members were all nominally healthy when sampled, although unrecorded immune exposures were likely present. The donor tested CMV seropositive, placing the donor among the roughly 270 seropositive members of the cohort. Each donor provided a peripheral blood sample, and peripheral blood mononuclear cells were used for TCR beta sequencing. The Qiagen DNeasy Blood Extraction Kit was used to extract genomic DNA from the blood cell samples. The receptor library was made with the immunoSEQ multiplex PCR assay. The multiplex PCR relied on a mix of 60 forward primers for TCR Vbeta segments and 13 reverse primers for TCR Jbeta segments. A multiplex PCR assay on genomic DNA amplified the CDR3 region of rearranged TCR beta genes. The amplified TCR beta libraries were sequenced on the Illumina HiSeq System as 87-base-pair reads. The original pipeline was this. A later analysis counted tens of millions of unique TCR beta chains across the 500 to 850 repertoires, and 9 million to 14 million of these chains were shared by at least two donors. Raw reads were error-corrected and collapsed into unique sequences by a nearest-neighbor algorithm in which closely related sequences were merged to remove PCR and sequencing errors. CDR3 sequences were aligned to IMGT reference sequences to assign V, D and J gene segments. For a sequence to be retained, at least a six-nucleotide match to both a V gene segment and a J gene segment was required. A rearrangement was called productive if the CDR3 had no stop codons and remained in frame with V and J, and every other rearrangement was called non-productive. CDR3 was defined according to IMGT convention as the region running from the second conserved V-encoded cysteine to the conserved J-encoded phenylalanine. Sequences without an unambiguous match to a single V gene segment were excluded from the earlier analysis of over 500 of the donors. An earlier analysis of 587 of the donors called V segments functional above 56.7% productive rearrangements and segregating when the between-donor standard deviation exceeded 5%. To diagnose cytomegalovirus status from the catalog of TCR beta chain sequences, a statistical classification framework was built. A later analysis assigned V and J genes by comparing TCR nucleotide sequences with IMGT/GENE-DB human TR gene sequences. A later analysis assigned CDR3 sequences and most-parsimonious VDJ recombination scenarios with the TCRdist pipeline. In a later analysis, every TCR beta chain was defined by the combination of its CDR3 amino acid sequence and its V-gene family, and reads without a unique V-gene family were dropped. As a way to deal with suspected cross-contamination and a sequencing artifact, a later analysis dropped over 550 nucleotide sequences that were highly shared and had low generation probability. In a later analysis, a clonal expansion index for each public chain was calculated from normalized within-repertoire ranks of inferred template counts. In a later analysis, generation probabilities were computed with a VDJ recombination model fitted to out-of-frame rearrangements, and the resulting probabilities were checked against IGoR. In a later analysis, TCR-TCR, TCR-HLA and TCR-CMV co-occurrence was scored with hypergeometric tests, and a repertoire-size bias correction was applied to TCR pairs. To estimate false discovery rates, a later analysis permuted the HLA or CMV assignments 20 times. In a later analysis, co-occurring TCRs were grouped using DBSCAN, with TCRdist sequence similarity added in when clustering inside HLA-allele-positive subsets. Repertoires with fewer than 30,000 or more than 120,000 public chains were left out of co-occurrence clustering, as were a handful of repertoires with anomalous nucleotide sharing. Held by TCRdb, this immuneACCESS table contains in-frame sequences only and omits some clones. Under half of the omission traces to an unresolved V gene where checked; the cause of the rest is unknown. For V, J and clone size, that table is used; D and trimming come from the DNA. The sample records approximately 200,000 clones, just under 80% of which are singletons. The biggest ten clones account for 6% of the sample.

The CDR3 spans 14 residues, from the cysteine through the phenylalanine. Only the CDR3 DNA is retained, 42 bases long and in frame from the first base. The germline V gene encodes CDR1 SQVTM and CDR2 ANQGSEA. Trimming accounts for 5 bases at V and 1 base at J, while the number of junction bases matched to no gene is 6. Details on this clone: Its antigen has not been determined. Within one base of it there is no much larger clone, and no base qualities were kept.

The sequence came from a woman aged 25 to 39 in good health and CMV-seropositive. The sequenced material came from PBMCs. The chain is assembled from TRBV29-1 and TRBJ1-2, and 8 bases in between align with TRBD1. The DNA is TGCAGCGTTCACGGGACAGGAAATAACTATGGCTACACCTTC. Translated, it gives CSVHGTGNNYGYTF.